This record covers a single T cell receptor (beta chain). What it binds is unknown. The PCR contained 60 Vbeta and 13 Jbeta primers. Authors' processing steps: Unique TCR beta chains numbered about 79 million in a later analysis, with around 12 million shared. Method: immunoSEQ multiplex PCR; TCRdb's copy keeps in-frame clones and lacks some. The V and J calls and the clone size are those of that table, but D and trimming were determined from the DNA. In the table there are about 150,000 clones, 79% of which are singletons. CDR3 size: 14 residues. The germline V gene encodes CDR1 SEHNR and CDR2 FQNEAQ (reference sequence). V lost 6 bases to trimming and J lost 2 bases, with 10 bases between them. This sample is part of a study of cytomegalovirus exposure and HLA in healthy donors. There were likely unrecorded immune exposures, though donors were nominally healthy when sampled. Overall study results and limits: While the bulk of TCR sequences proved rare, some public TCRs turned up in many donors.

The source material was PBMCs. The sequence was obtained from a man aged 50 to 59 in good health and CMV-seropositive. This chain connects TRBV7-9 to TRBJ2-2; TRBD1 might be the D (6 bases). CDR3 sequence (DNA): TGTGCCAGCAGATTCAGGGGAAACACCGGGGAGCTGTTTTTT. Translation: CASRFRGNTGELFF.